Sequencing of this T cell receptor beta chain was carried out in a study of shared clonotypes between healthy human individuals. The overall study: The people who gave samples were two women and a few men aged 18 to 49.

This CDR3 spans 11 amino acids. Looked up from germline, CDR1 is GTSNPN and CDR2 is SVGIG (reference sequence). Genomic DNA of each subset was evenly split across several immunoSEQ plates. Under the authors' procedure: As immunoSEQ supplied junction-only sequences (without quality scores), filtering differed. Here immunoSEQ multiplex PCR was the method, and the copy in TCRdb shows in-frame clones only, minus some. V and J calls and clone size are those listed in that table; D and trimming were worked out from the DNA. Of approximately 500,000 clones listed, around four fifths are singletons. On this clone: The junction departs from the called germline gene at one end, perhaps through a read error.

All donors qualified as healthy HIV-negative adults and had experienced no recent acute infections or vaccinations. The TCR was taken from a woman aged 40 to 50 in good health. Some clones in this sample may be carry-over from other donors' samples. The material sequenced was PBMCs. The chain uses TRBV30 and TRBJ2-1; D call uncertain. The CDR3 DNA is TGTGCCTGGAGTGTAGGTATGCCCCATATCTTC. Protein: CAWSVGMPHIF.